This TCR beta chain was recorded in a study of glioma-infiltrating T cells after dendritic cell vaccination. Germline CDR1 is LNHDA and CDR2 is SQIVND (reference sequence). V lost 3 bases, J lost 4 bases, and 5 bases stayed unmatched. The CDR3 has 15 residues. The table came from immunoSEQ multiplex PCR; TCRdb's copy has only in-frame clones and leaves some out. Of 75,000 to 100,000 clones in the sample, about 80% are singletons; the top ten hold 5.5% to 7%. J is TRBJ2-3 and V is TRBV19; 9 positions match TRBD2. The clonotype comes from a human donor with glioblastoma. This specimen consisted of blood, obtained before dendritic cell vaccination. The CDR3 region has the DNA TGTGCCAGTAGTATTAGCGGGAGTTTTTCAGATACGCAGTATTTT. Its translation is CASSISGSFSDTQYF.